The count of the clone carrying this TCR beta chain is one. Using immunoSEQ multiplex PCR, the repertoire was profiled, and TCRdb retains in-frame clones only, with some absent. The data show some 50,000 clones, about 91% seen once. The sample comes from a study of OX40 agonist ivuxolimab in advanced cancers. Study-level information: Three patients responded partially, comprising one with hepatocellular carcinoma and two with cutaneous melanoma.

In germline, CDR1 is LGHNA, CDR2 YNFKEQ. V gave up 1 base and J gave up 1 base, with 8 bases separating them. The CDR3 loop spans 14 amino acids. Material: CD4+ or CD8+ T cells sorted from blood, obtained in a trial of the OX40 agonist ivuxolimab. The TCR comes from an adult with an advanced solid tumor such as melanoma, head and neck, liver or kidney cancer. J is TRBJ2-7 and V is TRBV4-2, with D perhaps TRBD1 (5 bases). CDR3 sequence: CASSQVGDSYEQYF. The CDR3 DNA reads TGTGCCAGCAGCCAAGTAGGGGATTCCTACGAGCAGTACTTC.